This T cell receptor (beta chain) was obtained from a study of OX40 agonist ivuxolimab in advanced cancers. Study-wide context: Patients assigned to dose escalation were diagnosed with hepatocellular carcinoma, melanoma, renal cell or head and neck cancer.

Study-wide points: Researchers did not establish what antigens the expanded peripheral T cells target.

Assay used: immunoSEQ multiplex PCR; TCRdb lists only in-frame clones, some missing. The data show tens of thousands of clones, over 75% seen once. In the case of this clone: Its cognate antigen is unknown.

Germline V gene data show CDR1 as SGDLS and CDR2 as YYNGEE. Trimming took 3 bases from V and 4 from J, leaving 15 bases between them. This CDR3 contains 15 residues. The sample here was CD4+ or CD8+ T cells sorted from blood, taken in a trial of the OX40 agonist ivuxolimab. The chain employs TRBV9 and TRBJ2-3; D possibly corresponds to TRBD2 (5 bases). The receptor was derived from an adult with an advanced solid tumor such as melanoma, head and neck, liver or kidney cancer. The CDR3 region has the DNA TGTGCCAGCAGCGCTTGGGCCGTGGAGGCAGATACGCAGTATTTT. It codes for CASSAWAVEADTQYF.